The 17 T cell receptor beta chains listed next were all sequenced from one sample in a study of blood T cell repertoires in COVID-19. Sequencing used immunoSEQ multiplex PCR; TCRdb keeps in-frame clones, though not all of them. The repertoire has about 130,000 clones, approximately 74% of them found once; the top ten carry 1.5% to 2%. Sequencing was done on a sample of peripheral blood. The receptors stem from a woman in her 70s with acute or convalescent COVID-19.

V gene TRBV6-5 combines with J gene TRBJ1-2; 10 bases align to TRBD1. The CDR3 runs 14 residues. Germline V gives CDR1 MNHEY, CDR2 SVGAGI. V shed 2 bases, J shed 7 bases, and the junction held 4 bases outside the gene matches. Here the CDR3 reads CASSYDRGRGGYTF. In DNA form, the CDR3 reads TGTGCCAGCAGTTACGACAGGGGGCGCGGTGGCTACACCTTC.

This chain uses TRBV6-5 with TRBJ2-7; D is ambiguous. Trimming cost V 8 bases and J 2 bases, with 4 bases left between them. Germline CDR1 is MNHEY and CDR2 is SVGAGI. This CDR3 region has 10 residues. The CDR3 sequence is CASSTYEQYF. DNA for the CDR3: TGTGCCAGCTCCACCTACGAGCAGTACTTC.

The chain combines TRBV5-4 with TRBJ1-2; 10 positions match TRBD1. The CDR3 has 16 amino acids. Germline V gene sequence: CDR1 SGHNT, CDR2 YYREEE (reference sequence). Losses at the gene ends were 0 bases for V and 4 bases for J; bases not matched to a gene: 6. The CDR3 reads CASSLGGQGRVYGYTF. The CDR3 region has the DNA TGTGCCAGCAGCTTGGGGGGACAGGGGAGGGTCTATGGCTACACCTTC.

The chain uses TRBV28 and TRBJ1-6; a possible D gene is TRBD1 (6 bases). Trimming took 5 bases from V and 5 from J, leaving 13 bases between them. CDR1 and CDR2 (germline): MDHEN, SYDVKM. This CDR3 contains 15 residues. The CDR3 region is CASSTGTRNNSPLHF. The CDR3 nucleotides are TGTGCCAGCAGTACCGGGACAAGGAATAATTCACCCCTCCACTTT.

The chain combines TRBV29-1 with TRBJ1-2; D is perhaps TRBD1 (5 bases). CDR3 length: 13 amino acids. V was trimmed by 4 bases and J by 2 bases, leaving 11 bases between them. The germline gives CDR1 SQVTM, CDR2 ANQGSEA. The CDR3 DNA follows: TGCAGCGTTGGGGGCGGACAAAACTATGGCTACACCTTC. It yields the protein CSVGGGQNYGYTF.

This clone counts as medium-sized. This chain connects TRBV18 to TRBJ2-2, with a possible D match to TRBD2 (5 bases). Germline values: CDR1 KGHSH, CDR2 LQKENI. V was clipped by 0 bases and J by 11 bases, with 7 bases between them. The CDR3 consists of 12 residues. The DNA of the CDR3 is TGTGCCAGCTCACCACCGAGGGCCGAGCTGTTTTTT. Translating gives CASSPPRAELFF.

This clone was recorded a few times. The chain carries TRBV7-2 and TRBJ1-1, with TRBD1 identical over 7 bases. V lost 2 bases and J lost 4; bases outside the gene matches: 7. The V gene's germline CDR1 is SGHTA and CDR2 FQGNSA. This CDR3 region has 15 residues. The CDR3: CASSLSLGTVTEAFF. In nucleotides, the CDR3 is TGTGCCAGCAGCTTAAGTCTGGGGACAGTCACTGAAGCTTTCTTT.

The CDR3 loop is CASSSGLAGGNNEQFF. CDR3 bases: TGTGCCAGCAGCTCGGGACTAGCGGGGGGTAATAATGAGCAGTTCTTC. J is TRBJ2-1 and V is TRBV5-6; 15 positions agree with TRBD2. The V gene's germline CDR1 is SGHDT and CDR2 YYEEEE. The V segment lost 3 bases and the J segment 7 bases; nucleotides outside the gene matches: 5. The CDR3 totals 16 residues.

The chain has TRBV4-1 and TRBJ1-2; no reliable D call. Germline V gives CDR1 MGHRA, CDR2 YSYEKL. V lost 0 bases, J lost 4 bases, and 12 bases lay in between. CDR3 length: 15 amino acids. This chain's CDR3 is CASSQERGLSYGYTF. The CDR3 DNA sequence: TGCGCCAGCAGCCAAGAGCGCGGGCTGAGCTATGGCTACACCTTC.

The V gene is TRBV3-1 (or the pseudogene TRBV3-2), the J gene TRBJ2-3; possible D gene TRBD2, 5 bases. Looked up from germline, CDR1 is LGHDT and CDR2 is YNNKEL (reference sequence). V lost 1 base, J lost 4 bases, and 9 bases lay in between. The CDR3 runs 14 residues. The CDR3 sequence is CASSQVGSADTQYF. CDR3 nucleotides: TGTGCCAGCAGCCAAGTTGGGAGCGCAGATACGCAGTATTTT.

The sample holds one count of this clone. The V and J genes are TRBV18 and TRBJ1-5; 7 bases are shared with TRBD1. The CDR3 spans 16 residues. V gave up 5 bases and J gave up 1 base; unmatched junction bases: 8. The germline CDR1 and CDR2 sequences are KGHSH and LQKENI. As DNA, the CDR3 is TGTGCCAGCTCAGTCGCACAGGGGAAAAGCAATCAGCCCCAGCATTTT. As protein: CASSVAQGKSNQPQHF.

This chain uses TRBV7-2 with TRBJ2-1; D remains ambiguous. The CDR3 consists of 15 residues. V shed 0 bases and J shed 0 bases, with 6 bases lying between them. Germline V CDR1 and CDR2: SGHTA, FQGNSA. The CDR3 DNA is TGTGCCAGCAGCTTAGCCGCGAGCTCCTACAATGAGCAGTTCTTC. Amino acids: CASSLAASSYNEQFF.

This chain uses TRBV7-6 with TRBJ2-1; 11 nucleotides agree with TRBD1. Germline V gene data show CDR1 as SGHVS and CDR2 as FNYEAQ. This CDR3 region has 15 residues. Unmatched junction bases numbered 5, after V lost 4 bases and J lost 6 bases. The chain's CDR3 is CASSSGQGAGNEQFF. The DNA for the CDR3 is TGTGCCAGCAGCTCTGGACAGGGGGCGGGCAATGAGCAGTTCTTC.

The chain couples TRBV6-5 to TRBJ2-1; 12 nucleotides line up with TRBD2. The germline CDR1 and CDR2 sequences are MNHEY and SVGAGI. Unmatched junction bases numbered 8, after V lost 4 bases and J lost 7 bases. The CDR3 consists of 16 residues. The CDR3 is CASSSLAGGVENEQFF. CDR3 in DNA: TGTGCCAGCAGTTCACTAGCGGGAGGAGTTGAGAATGAGCAGTTCTTC.

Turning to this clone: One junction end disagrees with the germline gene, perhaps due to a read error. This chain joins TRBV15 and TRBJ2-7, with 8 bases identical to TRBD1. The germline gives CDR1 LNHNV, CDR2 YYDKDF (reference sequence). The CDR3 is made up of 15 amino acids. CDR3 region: CATGRDRQGIYEQYF. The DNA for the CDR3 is TGTGCCACCGGCAGAGATCGACAGGGGATCTACGAGCAGTACTTC.

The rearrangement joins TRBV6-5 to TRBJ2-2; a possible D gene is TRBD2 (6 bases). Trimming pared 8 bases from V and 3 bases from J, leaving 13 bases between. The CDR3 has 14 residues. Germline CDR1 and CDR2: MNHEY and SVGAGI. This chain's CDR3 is CASGGVRDTGELFF. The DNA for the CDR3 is TGTGCCAGCGGCGGGGTGAGGGACACCGGGGAGCTGTTTTTT.

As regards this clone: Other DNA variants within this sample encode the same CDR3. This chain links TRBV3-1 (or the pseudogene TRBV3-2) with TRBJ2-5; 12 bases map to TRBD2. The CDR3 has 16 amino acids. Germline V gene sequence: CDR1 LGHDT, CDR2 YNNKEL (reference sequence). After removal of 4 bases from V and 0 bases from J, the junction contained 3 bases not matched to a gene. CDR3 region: CASSLGLAGYQETQYF. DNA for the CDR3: TGTGCCAGCAGCCTAGGACTAGCGGGGTACCAAGAGACCCAGTACTTC.